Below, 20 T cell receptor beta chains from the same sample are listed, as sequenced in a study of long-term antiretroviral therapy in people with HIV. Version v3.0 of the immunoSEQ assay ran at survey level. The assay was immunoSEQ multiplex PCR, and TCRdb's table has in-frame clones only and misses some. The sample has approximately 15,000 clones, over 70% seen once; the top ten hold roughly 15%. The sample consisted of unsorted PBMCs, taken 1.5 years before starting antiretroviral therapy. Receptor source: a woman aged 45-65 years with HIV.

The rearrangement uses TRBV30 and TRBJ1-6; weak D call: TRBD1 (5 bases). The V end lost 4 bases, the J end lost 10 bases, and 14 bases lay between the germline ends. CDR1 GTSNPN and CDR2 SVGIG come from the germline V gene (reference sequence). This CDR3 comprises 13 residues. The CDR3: CAWIGAGMSPLHF. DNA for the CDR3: TGTGCCTGGATAGGGGCCGGAATGTCACCCCTCCACTTT.

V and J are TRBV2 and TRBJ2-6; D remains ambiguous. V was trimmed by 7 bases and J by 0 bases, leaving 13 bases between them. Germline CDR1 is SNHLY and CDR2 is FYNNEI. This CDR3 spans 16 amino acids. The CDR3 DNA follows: TGTGCCAGCATCCAGAGCTTCTCCTCTGGGGCCAACGTCCTGACTTTC. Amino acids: CASIQSFSSGANVLTF.

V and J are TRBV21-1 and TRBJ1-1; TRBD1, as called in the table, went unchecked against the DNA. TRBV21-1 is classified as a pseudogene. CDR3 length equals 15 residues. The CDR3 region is CASSTNDRLNTEAFF. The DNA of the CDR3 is TGTGCCAGCAGCACAAACGACAGATTGAACACTGAAGCTTTCTTT.

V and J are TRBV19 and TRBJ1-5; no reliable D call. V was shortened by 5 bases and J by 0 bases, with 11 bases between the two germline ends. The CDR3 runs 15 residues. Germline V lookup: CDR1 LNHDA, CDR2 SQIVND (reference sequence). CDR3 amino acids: CASSSVFDSNQPQHF. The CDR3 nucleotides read TGTGCCAGTAGTTCTGTTTTTGATAGCAATCAGCCCCAGCATTTT.

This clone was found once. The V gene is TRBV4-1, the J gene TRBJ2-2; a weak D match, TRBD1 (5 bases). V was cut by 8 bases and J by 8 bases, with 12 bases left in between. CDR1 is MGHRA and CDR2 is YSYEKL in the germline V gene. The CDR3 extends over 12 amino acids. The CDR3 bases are TGCGCCAGCTTTGGACATCATGGGGAGCTGTTTTTT. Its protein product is CASFGHHGELFF.

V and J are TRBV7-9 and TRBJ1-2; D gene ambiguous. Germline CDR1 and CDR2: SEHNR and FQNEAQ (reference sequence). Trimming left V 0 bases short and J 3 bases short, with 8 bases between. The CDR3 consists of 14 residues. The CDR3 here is CASSLATFDYGYTF. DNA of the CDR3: TGTGCCAGCAGCTTAGCCACCTTCGACTATGGCTACACCTTC.

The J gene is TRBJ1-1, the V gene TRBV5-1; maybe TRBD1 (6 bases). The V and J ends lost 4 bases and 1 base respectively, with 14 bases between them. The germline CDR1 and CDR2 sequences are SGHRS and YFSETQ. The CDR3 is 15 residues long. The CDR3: CASSPGGGSNTEAFF. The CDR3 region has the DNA TGCGCCAGCAGCCCCGGCGGGGGCTCGAACACTGAAGCTTTCTTT.

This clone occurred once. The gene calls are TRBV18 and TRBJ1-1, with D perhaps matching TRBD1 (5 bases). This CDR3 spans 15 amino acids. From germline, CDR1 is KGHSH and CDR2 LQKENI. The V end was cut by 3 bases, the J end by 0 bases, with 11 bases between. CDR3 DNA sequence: TGTGCCAGCTCACCTGAGAGACAGTTGAACACTGAAGCTTTCTTT. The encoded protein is CASSPERQLNTEAFF.

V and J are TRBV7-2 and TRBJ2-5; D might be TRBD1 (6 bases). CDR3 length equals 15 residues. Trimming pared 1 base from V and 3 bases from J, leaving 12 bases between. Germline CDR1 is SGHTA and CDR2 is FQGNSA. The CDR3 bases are TGTGCCAGCAGCTTAGGAGGGGGAAGGAAAGAGACCCAGTACTTC. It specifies CASSLGGGRKETQYF.

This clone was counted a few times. In DNA, the CDR3 is TGTGCCAGCGATGACGGTTCCTACGAGCAGTACGTC. It codes for CASDDGSYEQYV. The chain links TRBV6-1 to TRBJ2-7, with D hard to call. The CDR3 totals 12 residues. Trimming removed 8 bases at V and 1 base at J, with 9 bases between. Germline V CDR1 and CDR2: MNHNS, SASEGT.

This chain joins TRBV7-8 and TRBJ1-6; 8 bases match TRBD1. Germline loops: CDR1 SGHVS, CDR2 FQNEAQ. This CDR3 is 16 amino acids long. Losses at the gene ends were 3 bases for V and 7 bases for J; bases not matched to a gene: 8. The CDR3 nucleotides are TGTGCCAGCAGCTTTAGTTCGAGGACAGGGAATTCACCCCTCCACTTT. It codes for CASSFSSRTGNSPLHF.

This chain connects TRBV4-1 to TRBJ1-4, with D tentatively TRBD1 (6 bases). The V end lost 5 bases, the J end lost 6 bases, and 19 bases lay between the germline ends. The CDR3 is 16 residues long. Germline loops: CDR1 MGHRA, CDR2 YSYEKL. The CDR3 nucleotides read TGCGCCAGCAGCGCATTGTTCGGGGGCGAGGATGAAAAACTGTTTTTT. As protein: CASSALFGGEDEKLFF.

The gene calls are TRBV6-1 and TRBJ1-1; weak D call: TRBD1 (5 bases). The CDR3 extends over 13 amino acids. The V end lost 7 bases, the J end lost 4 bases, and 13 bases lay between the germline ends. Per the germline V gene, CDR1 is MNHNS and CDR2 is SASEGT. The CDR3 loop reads CASKGRVSTEAFF. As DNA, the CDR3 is TGTGCCAGCAAGGGCAGGGTATCCACTGAAGCTTTCTTT.

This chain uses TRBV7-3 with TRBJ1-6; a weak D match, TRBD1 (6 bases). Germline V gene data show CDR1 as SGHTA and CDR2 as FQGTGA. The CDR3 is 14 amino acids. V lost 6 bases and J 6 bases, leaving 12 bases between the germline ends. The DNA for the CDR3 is TGTGCCAGCAGTCTCACAGGGCGTAATTCACCCCTCCACTTT. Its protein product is CASSLTGRNSPLHF.

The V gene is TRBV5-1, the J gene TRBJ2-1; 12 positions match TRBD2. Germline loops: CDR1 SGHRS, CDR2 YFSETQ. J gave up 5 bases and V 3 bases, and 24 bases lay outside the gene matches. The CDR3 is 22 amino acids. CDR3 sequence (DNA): TGCGCCAGCAGCTCATCTTCATCGGTCGGCTTCAGGACTAGCGGGACTAACAATGAGCAGTTCTTC. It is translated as CASSSSSSVGFRTSGTNNEQFF. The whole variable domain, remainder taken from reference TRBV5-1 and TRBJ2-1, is KAGVTQTPRYLIKTRGQQVTLSCSPISGHRSVSWYQQTPGQGLQFLFEYFSETQRNKGNFPGRFSGRQFSNSRSEMNVSTLELGDSALYLCASSSSSSVGFRTSGTNNEQFFGPGTRLTVL.

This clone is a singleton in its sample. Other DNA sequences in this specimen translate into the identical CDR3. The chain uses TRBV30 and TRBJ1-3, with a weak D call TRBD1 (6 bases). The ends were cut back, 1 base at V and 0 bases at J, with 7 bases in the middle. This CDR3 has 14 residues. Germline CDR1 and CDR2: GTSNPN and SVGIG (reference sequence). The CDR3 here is CAWSGGLSGNTIYF. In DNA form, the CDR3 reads TGTGCCTGGAGTGGGGGGCTCTCTGGAAACACCATATATTTT.

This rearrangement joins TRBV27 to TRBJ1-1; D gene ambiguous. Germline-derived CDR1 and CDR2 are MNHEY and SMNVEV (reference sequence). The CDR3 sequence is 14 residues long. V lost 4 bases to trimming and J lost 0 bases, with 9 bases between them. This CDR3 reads CASSSDLMNTEAFF. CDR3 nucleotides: TGTGCCAGCAGTTCGGACCTTATGAACACTGAAGCTTTCTTT.

The CDR3 spells CASSIYRQPFTDTQYF. The CDR3 coding sequence is TGTGCCAGTAGTATTTATCGACAGCCTTTCACAGATACGCAGTATTTT. V usage is TRBV19 and J usage is TRBJ2-3; tentative D call: TRBD1 (5 bases). The CDR3 contains 16 residues. Germline V gives CDR1 LNHDA, CDR2 SQIVND (reference sequence). The V and J ends lost 3 bases and 2 bases respectively, with 15 bases between them.

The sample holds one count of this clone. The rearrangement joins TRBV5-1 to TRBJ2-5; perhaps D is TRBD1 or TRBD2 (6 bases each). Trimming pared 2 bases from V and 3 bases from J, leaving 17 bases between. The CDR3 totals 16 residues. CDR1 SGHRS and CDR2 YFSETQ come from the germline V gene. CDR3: CASSFQPPGAEETQYF. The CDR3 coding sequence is TGCGCCAGCAGCTTCCAACCCCCGGGGGCAGAAGAGACCCAGTACTTC.

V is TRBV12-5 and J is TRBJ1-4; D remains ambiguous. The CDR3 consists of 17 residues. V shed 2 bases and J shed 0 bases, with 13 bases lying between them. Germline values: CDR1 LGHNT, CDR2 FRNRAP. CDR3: CASGLYYGSATNEKLFF. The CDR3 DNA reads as TGTGCTAGTGGTTTGTATTACGGATCAGCAACTAATGAAAAACTGTTTTTT.